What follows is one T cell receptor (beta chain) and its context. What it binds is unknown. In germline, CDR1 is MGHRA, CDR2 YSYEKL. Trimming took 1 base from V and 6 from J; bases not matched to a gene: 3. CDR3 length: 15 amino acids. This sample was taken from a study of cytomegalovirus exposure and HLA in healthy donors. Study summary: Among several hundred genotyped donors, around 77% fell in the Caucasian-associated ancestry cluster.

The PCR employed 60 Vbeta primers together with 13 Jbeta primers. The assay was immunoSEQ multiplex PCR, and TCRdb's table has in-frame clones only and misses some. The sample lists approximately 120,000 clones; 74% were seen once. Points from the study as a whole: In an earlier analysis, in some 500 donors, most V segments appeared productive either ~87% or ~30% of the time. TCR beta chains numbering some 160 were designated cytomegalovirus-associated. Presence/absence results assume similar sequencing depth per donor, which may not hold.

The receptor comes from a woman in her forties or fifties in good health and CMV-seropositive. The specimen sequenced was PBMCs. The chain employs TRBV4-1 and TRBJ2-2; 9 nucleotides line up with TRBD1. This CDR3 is CASSQGRQGAGELFF. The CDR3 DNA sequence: TGCGCCAGCAGCCAAGGGAGACAGGGGGCCGGGGAGCTGTTTTTT.